The T cell receptor beta chain described here comes from a study of CD8+ T cells in alopecia areata. Study overall: Those treated were given oral tofacitinib at 5 to 10 mg twice daily. Findings and caveats of the study: Lesional scalp, especially alopecia totalis/universalis, showed higher clonality than normal scalp. Compared with mice, patients displayed less clear TCR sharing, possibly for HLA-related reasons.

The authors extracted RNA and reverse transcribed it into cDNA as the sequencing template. Some clones are missing from TCRdb's copy, which holds only in-frame ones; the method was immunoSEQ multiplex PCR. The sample records 170,000 or so clones, approximately 56% being singletons. Germline lookup yields CDR1 SQVTM and CDR2 ANQGSEA. The V and J ends lost 4 bases and 0 bases respectively, with 6 bases between them. This CDR3 has 12 amino acids. A note on this clone: The antigen remains unidentified. Other nucleotide sequences from this sample produce the same CDR3.

Lesional scalp punch biopsies and peripheral blood came from alopecia areata patients. Sequenced here: CD4+ T cells sorted from blood, sampled at week 0. This receptor was taken from a human donor with alopecia areata. The chain uses TRBV29-1 and TRBJ1-2; D is undetermined. DNA of the CDR3: TGCAGCGTTGCCGGGGCTAACTATGGCTACACCTTC. Amino acid sequence: CSVAGANYGYTF.